The 25 T cell receptor beta chains given below trace back to one sample, sequenced in a study of cytomegalovirus exposure and HLA in healthy donors. Amplification used 60 Vbeta primers and 13 Jbeta primers. Profiling relied on immunoSEQ multiplex PCR, and the TCRdb table lists in-frame clones only, not all of them. Of 200,000 to 300,000 clones in the sample, about 80% were seen once. Sequences were obtained from PBMCs. The source is a woman aged 55-69 years in good health and CMV-seropositive.

This clone was seen a few times. V gene TRBV29-1 combines with J gene TRBJ1-1; a weak D match, TRBD1 (5 bases). Trimming removed 6 bases at V and 11 bases at J, with 13 bases between. CDR3 length: 10 amino acids. The germline CDR1 and CDR2 sequences are SQVTM and ANQGSEA. CDR3 DNA sequence: TGCAGCGTGTTCCAGGGAAGCGCTTTCTTT. Its translation: CSVFQGSAFF.

A few counts support this clone. This chain connects TRBV5-8 to TRBJ2-5; TRBD2 matches at 7 bases. CDR1 is SGHTS, CDR2 YDEGEE, per germline. After removal of 4 bases from V and 0 bases from J, the junction contained 9 bases not matched to a gene. The length of the CDR3 is 16 residues. The CDR3 spells CASSPGLAGNQETQYF. CDR3 nucleotide sequence: TGTGCCAGCAGCCCGGGCTTAGCGGGCAACCAAGAGACCCAGTACTTC.

The J gene is TRBJ1-4, the V gene TRBV4-2; unclear D gene. CDR1 and CDR2 (germline): LGHNA, YNFKEQ. The CDR3 runs to 14 residues. V gave up 0 bases and J gave up 8 bases, with 10 bases separating them. The CDR3 here is CASSQEATLEKLFF. CDR3 nucleotide sequence: TGTGCCAGCAGCCAAGAGGCGACACTCGAAAAACTGTTTTTT.

The V and J genes are TRBV5-4 and TRBJ2-5; maybe TRBD2 (6 bases). Trimming took 4 bases from V and 11 from J, leaving 15 bases between them. Germline values: CDR1 SGHNT, CDR2 YYREEE (reference sequence). The CDR3 consists of 12 residues. In DNA, the CDR3 is TGTGCCAGCAGCATGCTAGCGAGAGAGCAGTACTTC. This sequence encodes CASSMLAREQYF.

The chain combines TRBV30 with TRBJ1-5; D unclear. V was shortened by 1 base and J by 0 bases, with 7 bases between the two germline ends. There are 14 residues in the CDR3. Per the germline V gene, CDR1 is GTSNPN and CDR2 is SVGIG (reference sequence). CDR3 in amino acids: CAWSGAYSNQPQHF. In DNA form, the CDR3 reads TGTGCCTGGAGTGGAGCATATAGCAATCAGCCCCAGCATTTT.

V is TRBV4-2 and J is TRBJ2-7, with TRBD1 matching over 8 bases. The CDR3 sequence is 14 residues long. Unmatched junction bases numbered 3, after V lost 3 bases and J lost 2 bases. CDR1 and CDR2 from the germline V gene are LGHNA and YNFKEQ. CDR3 loop: CASSQRQGPYEQYF. The DNA for the CDR3 is TGTGCCAGCAGCCAGAGACAGGGGCCCTACGAGCAGTACTTC.

This chain links TRBV10-3 with TRBJ1-1; possible D gene TRBD1, 5 bases. Germline loops: CDR1 ENHRY, CDR2 SYGVKD. The ends were cut back, 6 bases at V and 0 bases at J, with 11 bases in the middle. This CDR3 has 14 amino acids. Here the CDR3 DNA reads TGTGCCATCAGCCCGACAGTTATGAACACTGAAGCTTTCTTT. Translated, it gives CAISPTVMNTEAFF.

The chain links TRBV19 to TRBJ1-5; 9 nucleotides agree with TRBD1. V was clipped by 9 bases and J by 4 bases; unmatched bases: 10. The CDR3 sequence is 15 residues long. Germline V gives CDR1 LNHDA, CDR2 SQIVND (reference sequence). The CDR3 loop reads CASRDRVWGNQPQHF. DNA for the CDR3: TGTGCCAGCCGGGACAGGGTTTGGGGAAATCAGCCCCAGCATTTT. The full variable domain, with the rest looked up from reference TRBV19 and TRBJ1-5, is DGGITQSPKYLFRKEGQNVTLSCEQNLNHDAMYWYRQDPGQGLRLIYYSQIVNDFQKGDIAEGYSVSREKKESFPLTVTSAQKNPTAFYLCASRDRVWGNQPQHFGDGTRLSIL.

The chain carries TRBV28 and TRBJ1-3; no firm D call. V was shortened by 7 bases and J by 3 bases, with 22 bases between the two germline ends. Germline CDR1 is MDHEN and CDR2 is SYDVKM. This CDR3 is built from 17 residues. Here the CDR3 reads CASTPPREGMGGNTIYF. The DNA for the CDR3 is TGTGCCAGCACCCCCCCGCGAGAGGGAATGGGTGGAAACACCATATATTTT. The full variable domain, rest sourced from reference TRBV28 and TRBJ1-3, is DVKVTQSSRYLVKRTGEKVFLECVQDMDHENMFWYRQDPGLGLRLIYFSYDVKMKEKGDIPEGYSVSREKKERFSLILESASTNQTSMYLCASTPPREGMGGNTIYFGEGSWLTVV.

The CDR3 here is CASSVGGGPARATRDTQYF. The CDR3 region has the DNA TGTGCCAGCAGCGTAGGGGGGGGGCCGGCTAGAGCTACGCGGGATACGCAGTATTTT. The V and J genes are TRBV9 and TRBJ2-3; tentatively, D is TRBD2 (7 bases). Germline CDR1 is SGDLS and CDR2 is YYNGEE. The CDR3 is made up of 19 amino acids. V was cut by 0 bases and J by 6 bases, with 26 bases left in between.

This clone was observed a handful of times. This rearrangement joins TRBV11-2 to TRBJ2-7; TRBD2 might be the D (6 bases). CDR1 SGHAT and CDR2 FQNNGV come from the germline V gene. The CDR3 runs 16 residues. V lost 5 bases and J 2 bases, leaving 19 bases between the germline ends. CDR3 sequence: CASSPLKGRFTYEQYF. Here the CDR3 DNA reads TGTGCCAGCAGCCCGCTTAAGGGGAGGTTTACCTACGAGCAGTACTTC.

The rearrangement links TRBV5-4 to TRBJ2-7, with D possibly being TRBD2 (6 bases). Trimming removed 4 bases from V and 1 base from J, with 18 bases in between. The CDR3 is 16 amino acids. The V gene's germline CDR1 is SGHNT and CDR2 YYREEE (reference sequence). The CDR3 DNA is TGTGCCAGCAGCCCCGCCGGGGAGGTGAGGTCCTACGAGCAGTACTTC. Encoded protein: CASSPAGEVRSYEQYF.

The J gene is TRBJ2-1, the V gene TRBV27; possibly TRBD1 for D (5 bases). V gave up 6 bases and J gave up 4 bases, with 19 bases separating them. The CDR3 consists of 16 residues. Germline loops: CDR1 MNHEY, CDR2 SMNVEV (reference sequence). CDR3 DNA: TGTGCCAGCAGCCTAGAACATCCCCCAGGGTACAATGAGCAGTTCTTC. Translating gives CASSLEHPPGYNEQFF.

This clone was found a few times. The chain is built from TRBV27 and TRBJ2-7, with a possible D match to TRBD1 (5 bases). The V gene's germline CDR1 is MNHEY and CDR2 SMNVEV (reference sequence). The CDR3 has 15 amino acids. V lost 4 bases and J lost 0, with 13 bases in between. The CDR3 sequence is CASSSADRVSYEQYF. CDR3 DNA sequence: TGTGCCAGCAGTTCCGCTGACAGAGTCTCCTACGAGCAGTACTTC.

The DNA for the CDR3 is TGTGCCAGCTCACCACCGTCAATGAGTGACACTGAAGCTTTCTTT. Translated: CASSPPSMSDTEAFF. This chain links TRBV18 with TRBJ1-1, with D unclear. The CDR3 loop spans 15 amino acids. The germline V and J ends were trimmed by 0 bases and 3 bases, with 11 bases remaining between them. Germline loops: CDR1 KGHSH, CDR2 LQKENI.

V is TRBV14 and J is TRBJ1-4; 8 bases are shared with TRBD1. The CDR3 extends over 20 amino acids. V shed 0 bases and J 0 bases; nucleotides not matched to a gene: 12. From germline, CDR1 is SGHDN and CDR2 FVKESK. This CDR3 reads CASSQDQRFRGPPTNEKLFF. For the CDR3, the DNA is TGTGCCAGCAGCCAAGATCAGAGGTTCAGGGGGCCTCCAACTAATGAAAAACTGTTTTTT.

In its sample, this clone was seen a few times. The chain employs TRBV19 and TRBJ2-5; 14 bases are shared with TRBD2. The CDR3 loop spans 15 amino acids. V dropped 7 bases and J dropped 4; count of bases not matched to a gene: 5. The germline gives CDR1 LNHDA, CDR2 SQIVND (reference sequence). This chain's CDR3 is CASNMGLAGAETQYF. For the CDR3, the DNA is TGTGCCAGTAACATGGGACTAGCGGGAGCAGAGACCCAGTACTTC. Complete variable domain (other parts from reference TRBV19 and TRBJ2-5): DGGITQSPKYLFRKEGQNVTLSCEQNLNHDAMYWYRQDPGQGLRLIYYSQIVNDFQKGDIAEGYSVSREKKESFPLTVTSAQKNPTAFYLCASNMGLAGAETQYFGPGTRLLVL.

The J gene is TRBJ1-5, the V gene TRBV20-1, with D uncertain. The V gene lost 6 bases and the J gene lost 2 bases, with 5 bases spanning the gap. This CDR3 region has 11 residues. Germline V gives CDR1 DFQATT, CDR2 SNEGSKA (reference sequence). The CDR3 sequence: CSAPGNQPQHF. The CDR3, as DNA: TGCAGTGCCCCCGGCAATCAGCCCCAGCATTTT.

The chain carries TRBV2 and TRBJ1-5; maybe TRBD1 (5 bases). This CDR3 comprises 14 residues. V lost 4 bases and J 5 bases, leaving 12 bases between the germline ends. The germline V gene encodes CDR1 SNHLY and CDR2 FYNNEI. CDR3 residues: CASSVLGQYQPQHF. For the CDR3, the DNA is TGTGCCAGCAGTGTATTGGGGCAATATCAGCCCCAGCATTTT.

V is TRBV18 and J is TRBJ2-4, with 9 bases identical to TRBD1. V was pared by 6 bases and J by 1 base, with 13 bases of the junction left unmatched. This CDR3 is 18 amino acids long. CDR1 is KGHSH, CDR2 LQKENI, per germline. The CDR3 sequence is CASSAGQGIFGAKNIQYF. As DNA, the CDR3 is TGTGCCAGCTCGGCGGGACAGGGTATTTTTGGGGCCAAAAACATTCAGTACTTC.

This chain connects TRBV11-2 to TRBJ2-3; TRBD2 matches at 8 bases. This CDR3 spans 17 amino acids. The germline gives CDR1 SGHAT, CDR2 FQNNGV. Trimming at V came to 4 bases and at J to 0 bases, leaving 9 bases not matched to a gene. The CDR3 protein is CASSSGAGGRSTDTQYF. Written as DNA, the CDR3 is TGTGCCAGCAGCTCAGGGGCGGGGGGCAGGAGCACAGATACGCAGTATTTT.

CDR3 sequence: CASSLARLNGYTF. CDR3 nucleotide sequence: TGTGCCAGCAGCTTGGCCCGGTTGAATGGCTACACCTTC. This chain connects TRBV5-4 to TRBJ1-2; D remains unclear. V was cut by 0 bases and J by 6 bases, with 9 bases left in between. The CDR3 is 13 residues long. Germline CDR1 SGHNT, CDR2 YYREEE (reference sequence). The full variable domain, rest sourced from reference TRBV5-4 and TRBJ1-2, is ETGVTQSPTHLIKTRGQQVTLRCSSQSGHNTVSWYQQALGQGPQFIFQYYREEENGRGNFPPRFSGLQFPNYSSELNVNALELDDSALYLCASSLARLNGYTFGSGTRLTVV.

This clone was seen more than once but under ten times. This rearrangement joins TRBV2 to TRBJ2-7, with 11 bases identical to TRBD1. The junction had 4 bases not matched to a gene; V was cut back by 5 bases and J by 4 bases. The CDR3 runs 14 residues. The germline CDR1 and CDR2 sequences are SNHLY and FYNNEI. The DNA for the CDR3 is TGTGCCAGCAGTCCGGGACAGGGGGTTTACGAGCAGTACTTC. It specifies CASSPGQGVYEQYF.

This sequence joins TRBV7-9 and TRBJ2-5, with TRBD1 matching over 9 bases. V trimming: 8 bases; J trimming: 5 bases; junction bases outside the gene matches: 12. The CDR3 runs 15 residues. Germline loops: CDR1 SEHNR, CDR2 FQNEAQ (reference sequence). CDR3 protein: CASQDRTGGAETQYF. In nucleotides, the CDR3 is TGTGCCAGCCAAGACAGAACAGGGGGCGCGGAGACCCAGTACTTC. The full variable domain, completed using reference TRBV7-9 and TRBJ2-5, is DTGVSQNPRHKITKRGQNVTFRCDPISEHNRLYWYRQTLGQGPEFLTYFQNEAQLEKSRLLSDRFSAERPKGSFSTLEIQRTEQGDSAMYLCASQDRTGGAETQYFGPGTRLLVL.

The sample holds one count of this clone. The rearrangement uses TRBV4-1 and TRBJ2-3, with TRBD1 matching over 7 bases. CDR3 length: 17 amino acids. Germline V gene lookup returns CDR1 MGHRA and CDR2 YSYEKL. V gave up 1 base and J gave up 4 bases; unmatched junction bases: 11. CDR3 in DNA: TGCGCCAGCAGCCAAGCGTTACAGGGGAGTAAGGCAGATACGCAGTATTTT. This sequence encodes CASSQALQGSKADTQYF.